The TCR beta chain described here comes from a study of blood T cell repertoires in COVID-19. This CDR3 contains 14 residues. Germline values: CDR1 SGHTA, CDR2 FQGTGA. V lost 8 bases to trimming and J lost 2 bases, with 13 bases between them. Methods used by the authors: The assay estimated nucleated cells by amplifying reference gene primers. Clones were read by immunoSEQ multiplex PCR, and TCRdb kept only the in-frame ones, dropping some. Clone size and the V and J calls come from that table; the DNA yielded D and trimming. This table has roughly 150,000 clones, more than 75% appearing once. The origin of this receptor is a man in his fifties who had recovered from COVID-19. Sequencing used peripheral blood. The rearrangement links TRBV7-3 to TRBJ2-1, with D possibly matching TRBD1 (5 bases). CDR3 protein: CASGRQGPYNEQFF. As DNA, the CDR3 is TGTGCCAGCGGGCGGCAGGGCCCCTACAATGAGCAGTTCTTC.